Presented here are 24 T cell receptor beta chains from one specimen sequenced in a study of cytomegalovirus exposure and HLA in healthy donors. PCR was performed using 60 Vbeta and 13 Jbeta primers. Method: immunoSEQ multiplex PCR; TCRdb's copy keeps in-frame clones and lacks some. Seen here are 95,000 to 150,000 clones, roughly 76% observed once, and the top ten hold more than 2.5%. Sequenced material: PBMCs. The receptors stem from a woman in her forties or fifties in good health and CMV-seronegative.

The chain employs TRBV28 and TRBJ2-5; possibly TRBD2 for D (6 bases). Trimming removed 2 bases at V and 5 bases at J, with 12 bases between. This CDR3 has 14 residues. The germline V gene has CDR1 MDHEN and CDR2 SYDVKM. The CDR3 spells CASSLAGLRETQYF. CDR3 in DNA: TGTGCCAGCAGTTTAGCGGGGCTGCGGGAGACCCAGTACTTC.

The rearrangement joins TRBV28 to TRBJ2-7; 8 nucleotides agree with TRBD1. Trimming took 6 bases from V and 0 from J; bases not matched to a gene: 13. The CDR3 length is 17 residues. Germline lookup yields CDR1 MDHEN and CDR2 SYDVKM. CDR3 residues: CASRRNSGQGSSYEQYF. The CDR3 nucleotides are TGTGCCAGCAGAAGGAACTCTGGACAGGGCAGCTCCTACGAGCAGTACTTC.

About this clone: The identical CDR3 is also encoded by other nucleotide sequences in the sample. The chain links TRBV9 to TRBJ2-1; TRBD2 aligns across 7 bases. This CDR3 is built from 13 residues. Germline CDR1 and CDR2: SGDLS and YYNGEE. Trimming removed 0 bases from V and 7 bases from J; junction bases left unmatched: 1. Here the CDR3 DNA reads TGTGCCAGCAGCGTAGGGGGAGGGAATGAGCAGTTCTTC. This encodes CASSVGGGNEQFF.

This sequence joins TRBV27 and TRBJ2-7; D is perhaps TRBD2 (6 bases). The CDR3 sequence is 13 residues long. V lost 6 bases and J 7 bases, leaving 16 bases between the germline ends. From germline, CDR1 is MNHEY and CDR2 SMNVEV (reference sequence). The CDR3 is CASRLGTAGEQYF. CDR3 nucleotide sequence: TGTGCCAGCAGACTCGGGACGGCGGGGGAGCAGTACTTC.

The chain uses TRBV6-1 and TRBJ2-2; TRBD1 aligns across 7 bases. This CDR3 is built from 14 residues. Germline CDR1 MNHNS, CDR2 SASEGT. The V gene end was trimmed by 4 bases and the J gene end by 4 bases; junction bases not matched to a gene: 3. The CDR3 nucleotides are TGTGCCAGCAGTGGGTGGACAGGCACCGGGGAGCTGTTTTTT. It specifies CASSGWTGTGELFF.

This rearrangement joins TRBV7-3 to TRBJ2-6, with no clear D. Trimming cost V 5 bases and J 1 base, with 6 bases left between them. CDR1 is SGHTA and CDR2 is FQGTGA in the germline V gene. This CDR3 has 14 amino acids. The CDR3 sequence is CASSETSGANVLTF. The CDR3 nucleotides are TGTGCCAGCAGCGAGACTTCTGGGGCCAACGTCCTGACTTTC.

This clone was observed once. This chain links TRBV27 with TRBJ2-3; D is possibly TRBD1 (5 bases). Germline-derived CDR1 and CDR2 are MNHEY and SMNVEV (reference sequence). The CDR3 sequence is 15 residues long. V was clipped by 6 bases and J by 5 bases, with 18 bases between them. CDR3 sequence reads: CASSLGQPGGDTQYF. The CDR3 DNA follows: TGTGCCAGCAGCCTGGGGCAGCCCGGTGGAGATACGCAGTATTTT.

This clone has a single count. The gene calls are TRBV27 and TRBJ1-5; perhaps TRBD1 as D (5 bases). The V gene lost 6 bases and the J gene lost 3 bases, with 12 bases spanning the gap. Germline V CDR1 and CDR2: MNHEY, SMNVEV (reference sequence). This CDR3 contains 14 residues. DNA for the CDR3: TGTGCCAGCAGGGGGGGACCCCCCAATCAGCCCCAGCATTTT. Translation: CASRGGPPNQPQHF.

V is TRBV10-3 and J is TRBJ2-5; TRBD2 might be the D (6 bases). Trimming took 11 bases from V and 11 from J, leaving 24 bases between them. CDR1 ENHRY and CDR2 SYGVKD come from the germline V gene. The CDR3 is 13 amino acids. The CDR3 sequence is CAALGDSSGEQYF. CDR3 DNA: TGTGCCGCACTAGGGGACTCCTCGGGGGAGCAGTACTTC.

This clone has just a few counts. The chain recombines TRBV5-1 with TRBJ2-7, with 12 bases identical to TRBD2. From germline, CDR1 is SGHRS and CDR2 YFSETQ. Trimming took 4 bases from V and 5 from J; bases not matched to a gene: 19. The CDR3 loop spans 19 amino acids. This CDR3 reads CASSPGSWLAGGPFNEQYF. The CDR3 nucleotides read TGCGCCAGCAGCCCGGGGAGTTGGCTAGCGGGAGGGCCTTTCAACGAGCAGTACTTC.

The V call is TRBV28, the J call TRBJ2-7, with 10 bases fitting TRBD1. CDR1 is MDHEN and CDR2 is SYDVKM in the germline V gene. Losses at the gene ends were 6 bases for V and 4 bases for J; bases not matched to a gene: 15. The CDR3 is made up of 17 amino acids. This CDR3 reads CASRPGGAGQGLYEQYF. The CDR3 coding sequence is TGTGCCAGCAGACCCGGCGGGGCGGGACAGGGGTTATACGAGCAGTACTTC.

The CDR3 DNA is TGTGCCAGCAGTGAACGTAGGCAGGAGGGAAATGGCTACACCTTC. This translates into CASSERRQEGNGYTF. V gene TRBV2 combines with J gene TRBJ1-2; D unresolved. Germline assignment: CDR1 SNHLY and CDR2 FYNNEI. V dropped 2 bases and J dropped 6 bases, with 16 bases sitting between them. The CDR3 runs to 15 residues.

The chain couples TRBV7-8 to TRBJ1-5; the match to TRBD1 covers 7 bases. The trim removed 5 bases at V and 4 bases at J, leaving 5 bases unmatched. CDR1 is SGHVS, CDR2 FQNEAQ, per germline. The CDR3 has 14 residues. CDR3 nucleotides: TGTGCCAGCAGCCTCGGACAGGCAAATCAGCCCCAGCATTTT. Its protein product is CASSLGQANQPQHF.

The chain employs TRBV6-5 and TRBJ2-1, with TRBD2 identical over 7 bases. V trimming: 6 bases; J trimming: 8 bases; junction bases outside the gene matches: 10. Per germline, CDR1 MNHEY and CDR2 SVGAGI. The CDR3 is 14 residues long. CDR3 region: CASRPKRDFYEQFF. The CDR3 nucleotides are TGTGCCAGCAGACCGAAGCGGGATTTCTATGAGCAGTTCTTC.

The V and J genes are TRBV19 and TRBJ2-7, with D possibly matching TRBD2 (5 bases). Trimming removed 5 bases from V and 3 bases from J, with 14 bases in between. The CDR3 is 14 residues long. Germline CDR1 reads LNHDA; CDR2 reads SQIVND (reference sequence). The CDR3 loop is CASSPQAEDYEQYF. The CDR3 bases are TGTGCCAGTAGTCCCCAAGCGGAGGACTACGAGCAGTACTTC.

The V and J genes are TRBV4-3 and TRBJ2-2, with TRBD2 matching over 7 bases. This CDR3 has 17 amino acids. Looked up from germline, CDR1 is LGHNA and CDR2 is YSLEER. V lost 3 bases to trimming and J lost 4 bases; unmatched junction nucleotides: 11. The CDR3 DNA sequence: TGCGCCAGCAGCCACGCTACCCCCTCGGGGGGCACCGGGGAGCTGTTTTTT. It codes for CASSHATPSGGTGELFF.

The gene calls are TRBV5-6 and TRBJ2-5; 8 nucleotides match TRBD1. CDR1 and CDR2 (germline): SGHDT, YYEEEE. This CDR3 is 15 amino acids long. V was pared by 5 bases and J by 3 bases, with 9 bases of the junction left unmatched. The CDR3 sequence is CASSTGQGEKETQYF. In DNA, the CDR3 is TGTGCCAGCAGTACCGGACAGGGAGAAAAAGAGACCCAGTACTTC.

V usage is TRBV19 and J usage is TRBJ2-1; weak D call: TRBD2 (5 bases). CDR1 is LNHDA, CDR2 SQIVND, per germline (reference sequence). The CDR3 has 16 residues. With 6 bases removed from V and 0 bases from J, the gap between germline ends came to 15 bases. As DNA, the CDR3 is TGTGCCAGTAGCTTGCTAGCTGCTAGCTCCTACAATGAGCAGTTCTTC. Its protein product is CASSLLAASSYNEQFF.

The sample holds a few counts of this clone. The chain couples TRBV30 to TRBJ1-1; weak D call: TRBD1 (6 bases). The CDR3 runs 14 residues. V was shortened by 5 bases and J by 0 bases, with 13 bases between the two germline ends. Germline V gives CDR1 GTSNPN, CDR2 SVGIG (reference sequence). The DNA for the CDR3 is TGTGCCTGGCGAACGGGACAAATGAACACTGAAGCTTTCTTT. It translates to CAWRTGQMNTEAFF.

The chain is built from TRBV7-2 and TRBJ2-7; TRBD2 agrees at 10 bases. V trimming: 5 bases; J trimming: 4 bases; junction bases outside the gene matches: 8. CDR3 length: 15 amino acids. Germline-derived CDR1 and CDR2 are SGHTA and FQGNSA. Written as DNA, the CDR3 is TGTGCCAGCAGCCGTAAAGCGGGAGGGCCATACGAGCAGTACTTC. Encoded protein: CASSRKAGGPYEQYF.

The chain uses TRBV30 and TRBJ2-7; TRBD2 agrees at 10 bases. The CDR3 has 15 amino acids. Trimming cost V 1 base and J 5 bases; bases outside gene matches: 8. Germline V CDR1 and CDR2: GTSNPN, SVGIG (reference sequence). In DNA, the CDR3 is TGTGCCTGGAGTGGCGGTAGCGGGAGGCCGAACGAGCAGTACTTC. Its translation: CAWSGGSGRPNEQYF.

This sequence joins TRBV10-3 and TRBJ2-7; 8 positions match TRBD2. J gave up 3 bases and V 1 base, and 2 bases lay outside the gene matches. Germline-derived CDR1 and CDR2 are ENHRY and SYGVKD. The CDR3 is 14 residues long. The CDR3 nucleotides are TGTGCCATCAGTGAGTTAGCGGGAAACTACGAGCAGTACTTC. Protein product: CAISELAGNYEQYF.

The rearrangement uses TRBV30 and TRBJ1-1; 7 bases map to TRBD1. Germline V gene sequence: CDR1 GTSNPN, CDR2 SVGIG (reference sequence). The CDR3 sequence is 14 residues long. J was trimmed by 1 base and V by 4 bases; bases with no gene match: 6. CDR3 nucleotide sequence: TGTGCCTGGATGCCTAGGGGGCGGAACACTGAAGCTTTCTTT. Translating gives CAWMPRGRNTEAFF.

This clone showed up just once. Sequence at one end of the junction differs from germline and may be a read error. This rearrangement joins TRBV7-9 to TRBJ2-7; D gene unclear. Germline assignment: CDR1 SEHNR and CDR2 FQNEAQ (reference sequence). This CDR3 is 12 amino acids long. The CDR3 DNA follows: TGTTCCAGCAGCTTATTAGATACCGAGCAGTACTTC. Its protein product is CSSSLLDTEQYF.